This T cell receptor (beta chain) was identified during a study of T cells in women clearing cervical HPV infection. Study details: Cases' blood sampling followed lesion detection by median approximately 150 days (90 to 200).

On this clone: Its antigen is not identified. The CDR3 end falls 3 residues outside the read, so it is completed with the germline J gene.

Profiled with immunoSEQ multiplex PCR; TCRdb holds only in-frame clones, not every one. The sample spans about 29,000 clones; the ten largest clones claim 2.5% to 3%. Germline CDR1 and CDR2: KGHSH and LQKENI. The length of the CDR3 is 15 residues. Unmatched junction bases numbered 10, after V lost 6 bases and J lost 5 bases. Study-wide results and limits: Repertoire richness, not evenness, was significantly elevated in CIN3+ cases versus controls. Richness plus V gene abundances separated cases from controls with AUC around 0.79.

This chain links TRBV18 with TRBJ1-1; 9 nucleotides match TRBD1. The sequenced material came from blood buffy coat. The clonotype originates from a woman between 18 and 75 years old with a cervical HPV16 infection that either progressed to CIN3+ or cleared (not recorded which). CDR3 residues: CASSTEQGARTEAFF. The sequenced part of the CDR3 DNA is TGTGCCAGCTCCACCGAACAGGGGGCAAGGACTGAA.